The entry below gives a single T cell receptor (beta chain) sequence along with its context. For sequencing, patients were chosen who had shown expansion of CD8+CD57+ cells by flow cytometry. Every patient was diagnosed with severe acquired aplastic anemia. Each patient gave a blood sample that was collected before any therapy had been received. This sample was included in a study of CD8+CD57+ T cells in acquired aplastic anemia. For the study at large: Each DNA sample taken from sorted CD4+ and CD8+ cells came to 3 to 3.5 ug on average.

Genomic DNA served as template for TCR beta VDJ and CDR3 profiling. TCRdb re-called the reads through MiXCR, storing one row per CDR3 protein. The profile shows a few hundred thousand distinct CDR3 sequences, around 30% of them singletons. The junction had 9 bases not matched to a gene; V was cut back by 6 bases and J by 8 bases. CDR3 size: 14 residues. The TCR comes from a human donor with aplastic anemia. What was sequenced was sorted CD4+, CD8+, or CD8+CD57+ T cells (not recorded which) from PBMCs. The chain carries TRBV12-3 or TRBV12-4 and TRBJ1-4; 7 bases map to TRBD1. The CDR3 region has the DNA TGTGCCAGCAGCCGGAGACAGGGCTGGGAAAAACTGTTTTTT. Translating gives CASSRRQGWEKLFF.